Below, 14 T cell receptor beta chains from the same sample are listed, as sequenced in a study of T cells after yellow fever vaccination. From the 5' RACE reads, TCRdb called clonotypes with MiXCR, one entry per CDR3 protein. The data hold some 260,000 distinct CDR3 sequences, with 5.2% observed a single time. Material: CD4+ T cells sorted from PBMCs, obtained on the day of the yellow fever booster vaccination. The receptors come from a man between 18 and 29 years old who received the YFV17D yellow fever vaccine.

At least ten counts were recorded for this clonotype. V gene TRBV4-1 combines with J gene TRBJ2-6; 8 nucleotides align to TRBD2. Germline V gene sequence: CDR1 MGHRA, CDR2 YSYEKL. Germline trimming cut 4 bases from V and 0 bases from J; bases unmatched to any gene: 5. This CDR3 contains 17 residues. CDR3: CASSPRGRSSGANVLTF. The CDR3, as DNA: TGCGCCAGCAGCCCCCGCGGGAGGTCCTCTGGGGCCAACGTCCTGACTTTC.

This clonotype was recorded many times. The rearrangement links TRBV7-2 to TRBJ1-1; tentative D call: TRBD1 (5 bases). CDR3 size: 14 residues. Trimming cost V 5 bases and J 0 bases, with 10 bases left between them. Germline-derived CDR1 and CDR2 are SGHTA and FQGNSA. CDR3 sequence: CASSPGTVNTEAFF. In DNA, the CDR3 is TGTGCCAGCAGCCCCGGGACGGTGAACACTGAAGCTTTCTTT. The whole variable domain, remainder taken from reference TRBV7-2 and TRBJ1-1, is GAGVSQSPSNKVTEKGKDVELRCDPISGHTALYWYRQSLGQGLEFLIYFQGNSAPDKSGLPSDRFSAERTGGSVSTLTIQRTQQEDSAVYLCASSPGTVNTEAFFGQGTRLTVV.

The chain has TRBV2 and TRBJ1-5; the D gene is possibly TRBD1 (5 bases). The V gene's germline CDR1 is SNHLY and CDR2 FYNNEI. V dropped 7 bases and J dropped 5 bases, with 15 bases sitting between them. The CDR3 has 14 amino acids. CDR3 DNA: TGTGCCAGCAAGGCAGGGTTGGTCTATCAGCCCCAGCATTTT. As protein: CASKAGLVYQPQHF. The whole variable domain, remainder taken from reference TRBV2 and TRBJ1-5, is EPEVTQTPSHQVTQMGQEVILRCVPISNHLYFYWYRQILGQKVEFLVSFYNNEISEKSEIFDDQFSVERPDGSNFTLKIRSTKLEDSAMYFCASKAGLVYQPQHFGDGTRLSIL.

The chain uses TRBV6-2 or TRBV6-3 and TRBJ2-7; unclear D gene. V was cut by 0 bases and J by 3 bases, with 9 bases left in between. This CDR3 has 14 residues. Looked up from germline, CDR1 is MNHEY and CDR2 is SVGEGT. DNA for the CDR3: TGTGCCAGCAGTTACTCGATGAGCGACTACGAGCAGTACGTC. This sequence encodes CASSYSMSDYEQYV.

The V gene is TRBV19, the J gene TRBJ1-1; D remains ambiguous. Trimming removed 5 bases from V and 2 bases from J, with 12 bases in between. Germline CDR1 reads LNHDA; CDR2 reads SQIVND (reference sequence). The CDR3 extends over 14 amino acids. The DNA for the CDR3 is TGTGCCAGTAGTCCGACATGGACTAACACTGAAGCTTTCTTT. Amino acids: CASSPTWTNTEAFF. The full variable domain, its missing parts supplied by reference TRBV19 and TRBJ1-1, is DGGITQSPKYLFRKEGQNVTLSCEQNLNHDAMYWYRQDPGQGLRLIYYSQIVNDFQKGDIAEGYSVSREKKESFPLTVTSAQKNPTAFYLCASSPTWTNTEAFFGQGTRLTVV.

This clonotype was recorded at least ten times. DNA of the CDR3: TGTGCCAGCAGCTTAAACTGGCTTAGCACAGATACGCAGTATTTT. Amino acids: CASSLNWLSTDTQYF. The V gene is TRBV7-2, the J gene TRBJ2-3; D not resolved. The germline CDR1 and CDR2 sequences are SGHTA and FQGNSA. V dropped 2 bases and J dropped 0 bases, with 9 bases sitting between them. This CDR3 comprises 15 residues.

This clonotype appeared many times. Here the CDR3 DNA reads TGTGCCAGCAGCGGGACTAGCGGGGGACAAGATACGCAGTATTTT. It specifies CASSGTSGGQDTQYF. V usage is TRBV28 and J usage is TRBJ2-3, with TRBD2 identical over 14 bases. V trimming: 6 bases; J trimming: 5 bases; junction bases outside the gene matches: 4. Germline V gene lookup returns CDR1 MDHEN and CDR2 SYDVKM. The CDR3 totals 15 residues.

The chain uses TRBV11-2 and TRBJ2-5; D ambiguous. The V gene's germline CDR1 is SGHAT and CDR2 FQNNGV. Trimming removed 4 bases at V and 0 bases at J, with 3 bases between. This CDR3 comprises 12 residues. The CDR3 here is CASSWYQETQYF. The CDR3 DNA is TGTGCCAGCAGCTGGTACCAAGAGACCCAGTACTTC.

CDR3 DNA sequence: TGTGCCAGCAGCCGACAGAGCGGTTCACCCCTCCACTTT. Protein product: CASSRQSGSPLHF. The chain carries TRBV3-1 and TRBJ1-6; D is perhaps TRBD1 (5 bases). V lost 4 bases to trimming and J lost 9 bases, with 10 bases between them. This CDR3 has 13 residues. From germline, CDR1 is LGHDT and CDR2 YNNKEL (reference sequence).

This clonotype turned up a few times. This chain uses TRBV9 with TRBJ2-6; 12 bases align to TRBD1. Germline lookup yields CDR1 SGDLS and CDR2 YYNGEE. This CDR3 region has 18 residues. V lost 2 bases and J lost 4; bases outside the gene matches: 7. The chain's CDR3 is CASSVAPGQGAGANVLTF. DNA of the CDR3: TGTGCCAGCAGCGTTGCCCCGGGACAGGGGGCCGGGGCCAACGTCCTGACTTTC.

This clonotype was counted between two and nine times. The gene calls are TRBV4-3 and TRBJ1-6, with TRBD1 matching over 9 bases. Germline trimming cut 4 bases from V and 9 bases from J; bases unmatched to any gene: 10. Germline values: CDR1 LGHNA, CDR2 YSLEER. This CDR3 spans 16 amino acids. The CDR3 loop reads CASSRNPDRGLSPLHF. Here the CDR3 DNA reads TGCGCCAGCAGCCGGAACCCGGACAGGGGACTTTCACCCCTCCACTTT.

This clonotype was found many times. The chain is built from TRBV3-1 and TRBJ2-2; no firm D call. The V gene lost 3 bases and the J gene lost 0 bases, with 5 bases spanning the gap. Germline V gene data show CDR1 as LGHDT and CDR2 as YNNKEL (reference sequence). This CDR3 has 14 amino acids. The chain's CDR3 is CASSHRANTGELFF. Here the CDR3 DNA reads TGTGCCAGCAGCCATCGGGCGAACACCGGGGAGCTGTTTTTT.

In its sample, this clonotype was seen many times. The chain recombines TRBV6-2 or TRBV6-3 with TRBJ1-6, with TRBD1 matching 9 bases. V was clipped by 6 bases and J by 16 bases; unmatched bases: 19. Germline V gives CDR1 MNHEY, CDR2 SVGEGT. There are 16 residues in the CDR3. As DNA, the CDR3 is TGTGCCAGCAGAACCACGCGGGGGACAGGGTCTCCGGCACTCCACTTT. Translated, it gives CASRTTRGTGSPALHF.

This clonotype has a handful of counts. CDR3 sequence: CASSEMRVNQPQHF. CDR3 sequence (DNA): TGTGCCAGCAGTGAAATGAGGGTTAATCAGCCCCAGCATTTT. V is TRBV6-1 and J is TRBJ1-5; no reliable D call. Trimming removed 2 bases from V and 4 bases from J, with 9 bases in between. The CDR3 totals 14 residues. CDR1 and CDR2 from the germline V gene are MNHNS and SASEGT.